This T cell receptor (beta chain) was sequenced during a study of shared clonotypes between healthy human individuals. For sorted subsets, 200 ng DNA per replicate equaled 30,000 or so T cell genomes. Clones were read by immunoSEQ multiplex PCR, and TCRdb kept only the in-frame ones, dropping some. Of hundreds of thousands of clones in the sample, 90% to 96% are singletons; the top ten hold approximately 0.062%. Germline CDR1 GTSNPN, CDR2 SVGIG (reference sequence). The CDR3 is made up of 15 amino acids. Trimming cost V 3 bases and J 6 bases; bases outside gene matches: 12. This rearrangement joins TRBV30 to TRBJ2-7; 9 bases map to TRBD1. The receptor comes from a woman aged 30 to 39 in good health. The sequencing input was naive CD4+ T cells sorted from blood. Documented subset: CD45RA+ positively selected. Here the CDR3 reads CAWSVGGTGNSEQYF. CDR3 DNA sequence: TGTGCCTGGAGCGTGGGGGGGACAGGGAATAGCGAGCAGTACTTC. The variable domain in full, completed from reference TRBV30 and TRBJ2-7, reads SQTIHQWPATLVQPVGSPLSLECTVEGTSNPNLYWYRQAAGRGLQLLFYSVGIGQISSEVPQNLSASRPQDRQFILSSKKLLLSDSGFYLCAWSVGGTGNSEQYFGPGTRLTVT.